The next 9 T cell receptor beta chains were all read from a single sample in a study of PD-1 blockade in classical Hodgkin lymphoma. Sequencing was performed with immunoSEQ multiplex PCR; in TCRdb, only in-frame clones are kept and a portion is missing. This sample has roughly 92,000 clones; roughly 92% occur once, and the top ten carry about 2.5%. Each and every patient relapsed after autologous stem cell transplantation, and patients got differing brentuximab vedotin exposure. The sample was peripheral blood mononuclear cells (PBMCs), taken at baseline. All receptors come from a human donor with classical Hodgkin lymphoma.

The rearrangement uses TRBV29-1 and TRBJ2-6, with D unresolved. V shed 4 bases and J shed 0 bases, with 19 bases lying between them. CDR1 is SQVTM and CDR2 is ANQGSEA in the germline V gene. The CDR3 covers 18 residues. In DNA, the CDR3 is TGCAGCGTTGGCAAGGGTCCACGTCAGTCCTCTGGGGCCAACGTCCTGACTTTC. Translating gives CSVGKGPRQSSGANVLTF.

Of note for this clone: One end of the junction is discordant with germline, which a read error may explain. The chain employs TRBV5-1 and TRBJ1-5, with D possibly matching TRBD1 (6 bases). Germline CDR1 is SGHRS and CDR2 is YFSETQ. The CDR3 extends over 14 amino acids. The CDR3 is CASSNEGGGQPQHF. The CDR3, as DNA: TGTGCCAGCAGCAACGAAGGGGGTGGGCAGCCCCAGCATTTT. The whole variable domain, filled in from reference TRBV5-1 and TRBJ1-5, reads KAGVTQTPRYLIKTRGQQVTLSCSPISGHRSVSWYQQTPGQGLQFLFEYFSETQRNKGNFPGRFSGRQFSNSRSEMNVSTLELGDSALYLCASSNEGGGQPQHFGDGTRLSIL.

This chain uses TRBV5-1 with TRBJ2-7; D not resolved. The germline V gene has CDR1 SGHRS and CDR2 YFSETQ. The CDR3 runs to 14 residues. V was clipped by 3 bases and J by 1 base, with 11 bases between them. For the CDR3, the DNA is TGCGCCAGCAGCTCGGTTGGTAGTTCCTACGAGCAGTACTTC. Translation: CASSSVGSSYEQYF.

The J gene is TRBJ2-5, the V gene TRBV10-3; 16 positions agree with TRBD2. Germline CDR1 ENHRY, CDR2 SYGVKD. This CDR3 is built from 17 residues. Trimming removed 10 bases from V and 1 base from J; junction bases left unmatched: 9. CDR3 bases: TGTGCCACCACCCCCGGGACTAGCGGGAGGGCCCAAGAGACCCAGTACTTC. It codes for CATTPGTSGRAQETQYF.

V gene TRBV19 combines with J gene TRBJ1-4; 8 bases align to TRBD1. The CDR3 totals 13 residues. J gave up 8 bases and V 5 bases, and 4 bases lay outside the gene matches. Germline loops: CDR1 LNHDA, CDR2 SQIVND (reference sequence). CDR3 protein: CASSARQGEKLFF. CDR3 DNA sequence: TGTGCCAGTAGTGCCCGACAGGGGGAAAAACTGTTTTTT.

The rearrangement joins TRBV27 to TRBJ2-7, with D possibly being TRBD2 (5 bases). This CDR3 spans 13 amino acids. V lost 4 bases and J lost 4, with 11 bases in between. CDR1 is MNHEY and CDR2 is SMNVEV in the germline V gene (reference sequence). The chain's CDR3 is CASSWVGAYEQYF. In nucleotides, the CDR3 is TGTGCCAGCAGTTGGGTGGGAGCTTACGAGCAGTACTTC.

The rearrangement uses TRBV5-6 and TRBJ1-1, with D unresolved. The CDR3 consists of 12 residues. Trimming left V 0 bases short and J 7 bases short, with 7 bases between. CDR1 and CDR2 (germline): SGHDT, YYEEEE. CDR3 region: CASSLASVEAFF. DNA for the CDR3: TGTGCCAGCAGCTTGGCGTCCGTTGAAGCTTTCTTT.

The chain couples TRBV18 to TRBJ1-6; D gene unclear. V lost 3 bases to trimming and J lost 9 bases, with 6 bases between them. The CDR3 runs 12 residues. The germline gives CDR1 KGHSH, CDR2 LQKENI. The CDR3 reads CASSPEGSPLHF. The CDR3 DNA reads as TGTGCCAGCTCACCGGAGGGTTCACCCCTCCACTTT.

The V call is TRBV7-9, the J call TRBJ2-7; the D is unclear. From germline, CDR1 is SEHNR and CDR2 FQNEAQ (reference sequence). This CDR3 region has 14 residues. V gave up 1 base and J gave up 4 bases, with 11 bases separating them. The CDR3 spells CASSLGSRAYEQYF. The CDR3, as DNA: TGTGCCAGCAGCTTAGGGAGTCGGGCTTACGAGCAGTACTTC.